Given below is one T cell receptor beta chain in context. This specimen belongs to a study of control samples from healthy donors and cancer patients. V shed 4 bases and J 6 bases; nucleotides not matched to a gene: 4. Germline-derived CDR1 and CDR2 are SQVTM and ANQGSEA. This CDR3 spans 13 amino acids. Sequenced by immunoSEQ multiplex PCR; TCRdb stores in-frame clones only, minus some. The table lists approximately 110,000 clones, approximately 93% of them singletons, with about 7.2% in the top ten. The sample comprised blood. The source is a young woman in good health. The chain is built from TRBV29-1 and TRBJ2-1; 9 bases agree with TRBD2. CDR3 amino acids: CSVGVSGGNEQFF. CDR3 coding DNA: TGCAGCGTTGGTGTTAGCGGGGGCAATGAGCAGTTCTTC.